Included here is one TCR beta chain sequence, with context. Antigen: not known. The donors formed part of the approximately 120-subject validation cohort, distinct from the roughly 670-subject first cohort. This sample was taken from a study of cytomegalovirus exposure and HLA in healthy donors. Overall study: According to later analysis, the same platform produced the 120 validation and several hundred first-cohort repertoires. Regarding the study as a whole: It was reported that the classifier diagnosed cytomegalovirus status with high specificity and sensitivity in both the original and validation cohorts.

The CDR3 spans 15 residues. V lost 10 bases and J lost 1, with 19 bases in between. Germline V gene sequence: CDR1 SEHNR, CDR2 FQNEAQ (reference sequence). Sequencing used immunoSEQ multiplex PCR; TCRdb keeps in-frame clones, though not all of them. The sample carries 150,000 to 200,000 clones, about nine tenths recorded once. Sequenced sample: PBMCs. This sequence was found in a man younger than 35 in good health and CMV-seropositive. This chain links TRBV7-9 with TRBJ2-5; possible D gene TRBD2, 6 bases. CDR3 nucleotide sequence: TGTGCCACAGCATACTGGGAGGTAGGCCAAGAGACCCAGTACTTC. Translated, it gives CATAYWEVGQETQYF.